The 30 T cell receptor beta chains reported below all come from one sample, sequenced in a study of early T cells in non-severe SARS-CoV-2 infection. One entry per CDR3 protein results from TCRdb running MiXCR on the 5' RACE reads. This sample has around 70,000 distinct CDR3 sequences; less than 9.5% occur once, and the top ten carry about 3.5%. The sequenced sample consisted of whole blood. The receptors shown here come from an adult who was a healthcare worker with PCR-confirmed SARS-CoV-2 infection or an uninfected control (not recorded which).

This clonotype has at least ten counts. The chain joins TRBV7-3 to TRBJ2-7; a weak D match, TRBD1 (6 bases). The CDR3 is made up of 15 amino acids. The germline V gene encodes CDR1 SGHTA and CDR2 FQGTGA. Trimming pared 1 base from V and 6 bases from J, leaving 16 bases between. The CDR3 DNA reads TGTGCCAGCAGCTTAAACGCACAGGGTGGAGCCGAGCAGTACTTC. It translates to CASSLNAQGGAEQYF.

CDR3: CASSRTLQGAYNEQFF. The CDR3 DNA reads TGTGCCAGCAGCCGCACACTGCAGGGAGCCTACAATGAGCAGTTCTTC. The genes are TRBV11-2 and TRBJ2-1; D tentatively fits TRBD1 or TRBD2 (5 bases each). There are 16 residues in the CDR3. The V end lost 5 bases, the J end lost 2 bases, and 16 bases lay between the germline ends. From germline, CDR1 is SGHAT and CDR2 FQNNGV.

This clonotype was recorded a few times. The V gene is TRBV11-2, the J gene TRBJ2-5; the D gene could be TRBD1 or TRBD2 (5 bases each). The V end lost 5 bases, the J end lost 5 bases, and 15 bases lay between the germline ends. From germline, CDR1 is SGHAT and CDR2 FQNNGV. The CDR3 is 14 residues long. The CDR3 loop is CASSRGSRDETQYF. The CDR3 nucleotides read TGTGCCAGCAGCCGGGGCAGTCGTGATGAGACCCAGTACTTC.

This clonotype has a handful of counts. This chain connects TRBV2 to TRBJ2-1; D possibly corresponds to TRBD2 (5 bases). Per germline, CDR1 SNHLY and CDR2 FYNNEI. This CDR3 comprises 13 residues. Trimming cost V 6 bases and J 8 bases, with 14 bases left between them. CDR3 sequence: CASRGGSLDEQFF. The CDR3, as DNA: TGTGCCAGCAGAGGTGGGAGTCTCGATGAGCAGTTCTTC. Variable domain in full (rest from reference TRBV2 and TRBJ2-1): EPEVTQTPSHQVTQMGQEVILRCVPISNHLYFYWYRQILGQKVEFLVSFYNNEISEKSEIFDDQFSVERPDGSNFTLKIRSTKLEDSAMYFCASRGGSLDEQFFGPGTRLTVL.

The gene calls are TRBV7-9 and TRBJ2-4; TRBD2 matches 9 bases. The CDR3 is 15 residues long. Germline-derived CDR1 and CDR2 are SEHNR and FQNEAQ (reference sequence). The V segment lost 1 base and the J segment 8 bases; nucleotides outside the gene matches: 6. The CDR3 DNA is TGTGCCAGCAGCTTAGGCGGGAGGGCCGTAGACATTCAGTACTTC. Its translation: CASSLGGRAVDIQYF.

This clonotype was counted ten times or more. The rearrangement uses TRBV24-1 and TRBJ2-3, with TRBD2 matching 15 bases. Germline lookup yields CDR1 KGHDR and CDR2 SFDVKD. Trimming at V came to 10 bases and at J to 9 bases, leaving 10 bases not matched to a gene. CDR3 size: 15 residues. The CDR3 coding sequence is TGTGCCACGGCACTTGGACTAGCGGGAGGGGAGACGCAGTATTTT. It yields the protein CATALGLAGGETQYF.

This clonotype occurred many times. The rearrangement uses TRBV20-1 and TRBJ2-1, with TRBD2 matching 7 bases. Trimming removed 0 bases from V and 10 bases from J; junction bases left unmatched: 18. Per the germline V gene, CDR1 is DFQATT and CDR2 is SNEGSKA (reference sequence). The CDR3 loop spans 17 amino acids. The CDR3 nucleotides read TGCAGTGCTAGAGATTCTTTCGGGGGAGGGCCCCTCACGGAGCAGTTCTTC. Translating it yields CSARDSFGGGPLTEQFF.

Only a few counts were recorded for this clonotype. The chain is built from TRBV20-1 and TRBJ2-3; unclear D gene. The CDR3 covers 11 residues. Germline lookup yields CDR1 DFQATT and CDR2 SNEGSKA (reference sequence). V shed 3 bases and J shed 6 bases, with 7 bases lying between them. In DNA, the CDR3 is TGCAGTGCTAGGTTCGCGGATACGCAGTATTTT. Protein product: CSARFADTQYF.

There are a few counts of this clonotype. The chain is built from TRBV6-5 and TRBJ2-3; the D is unclear. Germline CDR1 is MNHEY and CDR2 is SVGAGI. The CDR3 covers 14 residues. The germline V and J ends were trimmed by 6 bases and 2 bases, with 12 bases remaining between them. CDR3: CASSPESYTDTQYF. DNA for the CDR3: TGTGCCAGCAGCCCCGAGAGTTACACAGATACGCAGTATTTT.

This clonotype was detected many times. The CDR3: CASSFGTATYEQYF. The CDR3, as DNA: TGTGCCAGCAGCTTCGGGACAGCTACCTACGAGCAGTACTTC. The chain is built from TRBV11-2 and TRBJ2-7; TRBD1 matches 7 bases. The CDR3 has 14 residues. CDR1 and CDR2 from the germline V gene are SGHAT and FQNNGV. Trimming removed 3 bases from V and 2 bases from J; junction bases left unmatched: 4.

In this sample, this clonotype turned up a few times. The J gene is TRBJ2-7, the V gene TRBV20-1; possibly TRBD2 for D (6 bases). This CDR3 comprises 13 residues. Deletions cut 5 bases from V and 3 bases from J, with 14 bases between. Germline V lookup: CDR1 DFQATT, CDR2 SNEGSKA (reference sequence). CDR3 nucleotides: TGCAGTGCTGGACGGACTAACCGCTACGAGCAGTACTTC. Amino acids: CSAGRTNRYEQYF.

The chain uses TRBV5-6 and TRBJ1-2; D is ambiguous. V shed 0 bases and J shed 4 bases, with 10 bases lying between them. The V gene's germline CDR1 is SGHDT and CDR2 YYEEEE. The CDR3 is made up of 14 amino acids. CDR3 sequence reads: CASSLGGGSYGYTF. In nucleotides, the CDR3 is TGTGCCAGCAGCTTGGGTGGAGGATCCTATGGCTACACCTTC.

V and J are TRBV18 and TRBJ2-3; D possibly corresponds to TRBD1 (5 bases). CDR1 KGHSH and CDR2 LQKENI come from the germline V gene. The CDR3 spans 16 residues. The V and J ends lost 0 bases and 2 bases respectively, with 12 bases between them. CDR3 sequence: CASSPPLQAFTDTQYF. The CDR3 nucleotides read TGTGCCAGCTCACCACCGTTACAGGCGTTCACAGATACGCAGTATTTT.

The sample holds many counts of this clonotype. The genes are TRBV29-1 and TRBJ1-5; D perhaps matches TRBD1 (5 bases). This CDR3 contains 14 residues. V was pared by 3 bases and J by 6 bases, with 15 bases between. Germline assignment: CDR1 SQVTM and CDR2 ANQGSEA. CDR3 in DNA: TGCAGCGTTGACATAACGGGGACCGGTCAGCCCCAGCATTTT. It encodes CSVDITGTGQPQHF.

The chain recombines TRBV5-1 with TRBJ2-7; 11 bases are a match to TRBD1. With 4 bases clipped from V and 3 bases from J, the junction kept 9 bases outside the gene matches. This CDR3 spans 16 amino acids. The germline CDR1 and CDR2 sequences are SGHRS and YFSETQ. The CDR3 nucleotides are TGCGCCAGCAGCCACGCCGGGACAGGGGGTTTCTACGAGCAGTACTTC. This translates into CASSHAGTGGFYEQYF.

CDR3 loop: CASSLIPPPTGDHEQYF. The CDR3 bases are TGTGCCAGCAGTTTAATCCCCCCACCGACAGGGGACCACGAGCAGTACTTC. The chain joins TRBV28 to TRBJ2-7; 8 nucleotides match TRBD1. With 2 bases clipped from V and 5 bases from J, the junction kept 14 bases outside the gene matches. This CDR3 is 17 amino acids long. The germline V gene has CDR1 MDHEN and CDR2 SYDVKM.

This sequence joins TRBV4-1 and TRBJ1-5; no clear D. The ends were cut back, 2 bases at V and 4 bases at J, with 9 bases in the middle. From germline, CDR1 is MGHRA and CDR2 YSYEKL. The CDR3 runs to 14 residues. The CDR3 DNA reads as TGCGCCAGCAGCCAACGCGGGCCGAATCAGCCCCAGCATTTT. It specifies CASSQRGPNQPQHF.

The rearrangement links TRBV19 to TRBJ1-5; D call uncertain. Looked up from germline, CDR1 is LNHDA and CDR2 is SQIVND (reference sequence). This CDR3 has 13 residues. Trimming took off 4 bases at V and 0 bases at J, with 4 bases between the two ends. CDR3 coding DNA: TGTGCCAGTAGTAGGGTTAGCAATCAGCCCCAGCATTTT. Its translation: CASSRVSNQPQHF.

This sequence joins TRBV2 and TRBJ2-1, with 14 bases fitting TRBD2. Germline loops: CDR1 SNHLY, CDR2 FYNNEI. The CDR3 is made up of 16 amino acids. The junction had 4 bases not matched to a gene; V was cut back by 2 bases and J by 7 bases. The CDR3 bases are TGTGCCAGCAGTGAACCGGGACTAGCGGGAGAGAATGAGCAGTTCTTC. This gives the protein CASSEPGLAGENEQFF.

Only a few counts were recorded for this clonotype. This chain uses TRBV28 with TRBJ2-3, with a possible D match to TRBD2 (5 bases). V was trimmed by 9 bases and J by 6 bases, leaving 13 bases between them. The CDR3 totals 12 residues. Germline loops: CDR1 MDHEN, CDR2 SYDVKM. In DNA, the CDR3 is TGTGCCAGGTTCCTTTCGGGGGATACGCAGTATTTT. Translated, it gives CARFLSGDTQYF. The full variable domain, in which reference TRBV28 and TRBJ2-3 provide the parts outside the CDR3, is DVKVTQSSRYLVKRTGEKVFLECVQDMDHENMFWYRQDPGLGLRLIYFSYDVKMKEKGDIPEGYSVSREKKERFSLILESASTNQTSMYLCARFLSGDTQYFGPGTRLTVL.

The chain recombines TRBV20-1 with TRBJ2-1; 10 bases agree with TRBD2. Germline V gene sequence: CDR1 DFQATT, CDR2 SNEGSKA (reference sequence). The CDR3 has 15 amino acids. Germline trimming cut 4 bases from V and 4 bases from J; bases unmatched to any gene: 7. Here the CDR3 DNA reads TGCAGTGCTACAGAAGCGGGAGGGGATTACAATGAGCAGTTCTTC. Encoded protein: CSATEAGGDYNEQFF.

This clonotype has a count of ten or more. V and J are TRBV20-1 and TRBJ2-5, with 11 bases that match TRBD1. CDR1 is DFQATT, CDR2 SNEGSKA, per germline (reference sequence). With 0 bases clipped from V and 5 bases from J, the junction kept 5 bases outside the gene matches. The CDR3 spans 15 residues. In nucleotides, the CDR3 is TGCAGTGCTAGAGATCGGGGACAGGGGGATGAGACCCAGTACTTC. It yields the protein CSARDRGQGDETQYF.

This clonotype was observed a handful of times. The V and J genes are TRBV28 and TRBJ2-1; the D gene is possibly TRBD2 (6 bases). CDR3 size: 14 residues. The germline V gene encodes CDR1 MDHEN and CDR2 SYDVKM. The ends were cut back, 3 bases at V and 4 bases at J, with 10 bases in the middle. CDR3 in DNA: TGTGCCAGCAGTTTTATGCGGGATTACAATGAGCAGTTCTTC. This sequence encodes CASSFMRDYNEQFF.

The chain carries TRBV5-1 and TRBJ1-4; no definite D call. This CDR3 region has 14 residues. Germline V gene lookup returns CDR1 SGHRS and CDR2 YFSETQ. Deletions cut 0 bases from V and 3 bases from J, with 6 bases between. The CDR3 nucleotides are TGCGCCAGCAGCTTGGACAGCTCTAATGAAAAACTGTTTTTT. Protein: CASSLDSSNEKLFF.

This chain joins TRBV6-5 and TRBJ2-3, with D possibly being TRBD2 (6 bases). The CDR3 runs 17 residues. Germline CDR1 is MNHEY and CDR2 is SVGAGI. Trimming took 0 bases from V and 3 from J, leaving 16 bases between them. CDR3 sequence (DNA): TGTGCCAGCAGTTACTCGATCGGAACGGGAGCAACAGATACGCAGTATTTT. Protein product: CASSYSIGTGATDTQYF.

At least ten counts were recorded for this clonotype. This CDR3 is CSARDQVAGGLEQFF. The CDR3 region has the DNA TGCAGTGCTAGAGATCAGGTAGCGGGAGGTCTTGAGCAGTTCTTC. V and J are TRBV20-1 and TRBJ2-1; 10 nucleotides align to TRBD2. The CDR3 is 15 residues long. Germline V CDR1 and CDR2: DFQATT, SNEGSKA (reference sequence). Trimming removed 0 bases from V and 9 bases from J; junction bases left unmatched: 8.

This clonotype was seen many times. J is TRBJ2-1 and V is TRBV20-1, with 7 bases matching TRBD2. Germline V gene lookup returns CDR1 DFQATT and CDR2 SNEGSKA (reference sequence). After removal of 5 bases from V and 4 bases from J, the junction contained 17 bases not matched to a gene. The CDR3 has 17 amino acids. Written as DNA, the CDR3 is TGCAGTGCTGGGGGGGACTGGCTAGCGGATAAATACAATGAGCAGTTCTTC. Translation gives CSAGGDWLADKYNEQFF.

This clonotype was seen repeatedly, ten times or more. The chain uses TRBV7-8 and TRBJ1-2; perhaps TRBD1 as D (5 bases). Germline V CDR1 and CDR2: SGHVS, FQNEAQ. V lost 5 bases and J 6 bases, leaving 16 bases between the germline ends. The CDR3 sequence is 14 residues long. The CDR3 loop is CASSAREGGDGYTF. For the CDR3, the DNA is TGTGCCAGCAGCGCCCGCGAGGGAGGGGATGGCTACACCTTC.

V and J are TRBV21-1 and TRBJ1-2; the table's D call TRBD1 went unverified against the DNA. TRBV21-1 is classified as a pseudogene. The CDR3 contains 14 residues. Here the CDR3 reads CASSGGTVLSGYTF. The CDR3 DNA reads as TGTGCCAGCAGCGGCGGGACAGTCCTATCCGGCTACACCTTC.

This clonotype was seen many times. V usage is TRBV7-9 and J usage is TRBJ2-3; 7 nucleotides align to TRBD2. The ends lost 3 bases at V and 3 bases at J; junction bases unmatched: 9. The CDR3 extends over 16 amino acids. Germline V lookup: CDR1 SEHNR, CDR2 FQNEAQ (reference sequence). CDR3: CASSLSNGLETDTQYF. The CDR3 DNA reads as TGTGCCAGCAGCTTGAGTAATGGACTAGAGACAGATACGCAGTATTTT.